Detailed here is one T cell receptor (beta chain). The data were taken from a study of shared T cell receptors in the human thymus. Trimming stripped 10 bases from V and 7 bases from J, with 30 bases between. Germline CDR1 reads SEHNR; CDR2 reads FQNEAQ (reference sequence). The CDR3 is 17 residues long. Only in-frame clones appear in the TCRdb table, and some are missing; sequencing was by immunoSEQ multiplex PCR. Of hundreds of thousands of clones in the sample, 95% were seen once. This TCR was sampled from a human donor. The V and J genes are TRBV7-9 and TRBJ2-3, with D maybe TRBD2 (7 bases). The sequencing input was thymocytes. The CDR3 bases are TGTGCCACCCAGGGAGAGCGGGATGTCCCCGGGGGGCATACGCAGTATTTT. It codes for CATQGERDVPGGHTQYF.